The 10 T cell receptor beta chains given below trace back to one sample, sequenced in a study of T cell responses to AZD1222 COVID-19 vaccine. Data came from immunoSEQ multiplex PCR; TCRdb stores just in-frame clones and leaves some out. The sample includes about 130,000 clones, 89% of them seen just once. The sample was peripheral blood, taken on day 0 of AZD1222 vaccination. These receptors came from an adult in good health.

The J gene is TRBJ2-5, the V gene TRBV7-9, with D tentatively TRBD2 (6 bases). Between the trimmed V and J ends, which lost 5 bases and 7 bases, there was a span of 17 bases. This CDR3 contains 14 residues. CDR1 and CDR2 (germline): SEHNR, FQNEAQ (reference sequence). CDR3 region: CASSPDLARGTQYF. In DNA, the CDR3 is TGTGCCAGCAGCCCCGACCTAGCGAGGGGGACCCAGTACTTC.

The CDR3 region has the DNA TGTGCCAGCAGCACTCGCTGGGCGACCCGGGGGGTGGCCTACGAGCAGTACTTC. Translated: CASSTRWATRGVAYEQYF. The genes are TRBV5-6 and TRBJ2-7; TRBD2 matches at 7 bases. J was trimmed by 2 bases and V by 4 bases; bases with no gene match: 18. CDR3 length equals 18 residues. The germline V gene encodes CDR1 SGHDT and CDR2 YYEEEE.

The V and J genes are TRBV24-1 and TRBJ2-2; D not resolved. The V end was cut by 0 bases, the J end by 2 bases, with 9 bases between. The CDR3 extends over 16 amino acids. The germline V gene encodes CDR1 KGHDR and CDR2 SFDVKD. CDR3 nucleotides: TGTGCCACCAGTGATTTGCAATACGGAAACACCGGGGAGCTGTTTTTT. Translation gives CATSDLQYGNTGELFF.

This chain links TRBV11-3 with TRBJ2-3, with D possibly matching TRBD2 (6 bases). Looked up from germline, CDR1 is SGHNT and CDR2 is YENEEA. V lost 1 base and J 4 bases, leaving 15 bases between the germline ends. This CDR3 has 16 residues. The CDR3 DNA sequence: TGTGCCAGCAGCTTAGGGAGGGGACCGGGAGCAGATACGCAGTATTTT. Translated: CASSLGRGPGADTQYF.

The V call is TRBV28, the J call TRBJ2-7; 8 positions agree with TRBD1. The germline V gene has CDR1 MDHEN and CDR2 SYDVKM. The CDR3 sequence is 15 residues long. With V trimmed by 5 bases and J by 4 bases, 10 bases remained unmatched. CDR3 amino acids: CASSPLDRDFYEQYF. The CDR3 DNA reads as TGTGCCAGCAGTCCATTGGACAGGGACTTTTACGAGCAGTACTTC.

The chain links TRBV6-2 or TRBV6-3 to TRBJ1-1; D ambiguous. Germline V lookup: CDR1 MNHEY, CDR2 SVGEGT. The CDR3 length is 17 residues. Trimming took off 0 bases at V and 0 bases at J, with 14 bases between the two ends. The CDR3 DNA sequence: TGTGCCAGCAGTTACTCCCTCAGGCTTCCCATGAACACTGAAGCTTTCTTT. It specifies CASSYSLRLPMNTEAFF.

The V gene is TRBV5-5, the J gene TRBJ1-1; D ambiguous. Trimming shortened V by 0 bases and J by 0 bases, and 9 bases separated the two germline ends. CDR3 length: 15 residues. The germline gives CDR1 SGHKS, CDR2 YYEKEE (reference sequence). The CDR3 protein is CASSLAGHLNTEAFF. The CDR3 coding sequence is TGTGCCAGCAGCTTGGCCGGCCACTTGAACACTGAAGCTTTCTTT.

This clone was detected once. V and J are TRBV10-1 and TRBJ1-5, with 7 nucleotides matching TRBD1. Germline CDR1 is WNHNN and CDR2 is SYGVQD (reference sequence). The ends lost 1 base at V and 3 bases at J; junction bases unmatched: 3. The CDR3 spans 15 residues. The CDR3 region has the DNA TGCGCCAGCAGTGAGTACAGGGGCTTCAATCAGCCCCAGCATTTT. Residues: CASSEYRGFNQPQHF.

This sequence joins TRBV24-1 and TRBJ1-2, with 9 bases matching TRBD1. CDR1 is KGHDR, CDR2 SFDVKD, per germline. This CDR3 region has 14 residues. The trim removed 4 bases at V and 3 bases at J, leaving 2 bases unmatched. This chain's CDR3 is CATSERTGDYGYTF. CDR3 bases: TGTGCCACCAGTGAGCGGACAGGGGACTATGGCTACACCTTC.

The chain links TRBV7-9 to TRBJ2-1; TRBD1 aligns across 8 bases. In germline, CDR1 is SEHNR, CDR2 FQNEAQ (reference sequence). The CDR3 is 18 residues long. After removal of 1 base from V and 2 bases from J, the junction contained 10 bases not matched to a gene. CDR3 nucleotide sequence: TGTGCCAGCAGCTTAGGGGGGACAGGCGTCCACCCCTACAATGAGCAGTTCTTC. This encodes CASSLGGTGVHPYNEQFF.